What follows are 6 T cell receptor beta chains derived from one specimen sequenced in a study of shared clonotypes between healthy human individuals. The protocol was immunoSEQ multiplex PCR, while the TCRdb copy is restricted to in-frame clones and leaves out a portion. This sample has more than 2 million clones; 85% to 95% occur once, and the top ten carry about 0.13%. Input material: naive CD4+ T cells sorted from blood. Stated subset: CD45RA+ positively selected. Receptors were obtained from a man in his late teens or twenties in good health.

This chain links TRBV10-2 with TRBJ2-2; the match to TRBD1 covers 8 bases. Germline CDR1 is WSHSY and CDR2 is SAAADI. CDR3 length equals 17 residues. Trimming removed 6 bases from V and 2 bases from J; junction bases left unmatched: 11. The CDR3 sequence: CASRGLRTGSNTGELFF. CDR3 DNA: TGCGCCAGCAGGGGGTTGCGGACAGGGAGTAACACCGGGGAGCTGTTTTTT.

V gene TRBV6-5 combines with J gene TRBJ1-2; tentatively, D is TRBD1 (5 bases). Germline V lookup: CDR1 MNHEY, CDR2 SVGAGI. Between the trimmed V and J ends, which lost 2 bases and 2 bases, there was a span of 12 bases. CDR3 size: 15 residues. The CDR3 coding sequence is TGTGCCAGCAGTTACGGGGGGTCGGGCAACTATGGCTACACCTTC. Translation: CASSYGGSGNYGYTF.

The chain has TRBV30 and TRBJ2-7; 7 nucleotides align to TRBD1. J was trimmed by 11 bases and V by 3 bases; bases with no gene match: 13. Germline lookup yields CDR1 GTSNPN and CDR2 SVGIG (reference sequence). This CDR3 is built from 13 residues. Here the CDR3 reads CAWSPAEGAWEYF. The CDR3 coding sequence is TGTGCCTGGAGCCCAGCCGAGGGGGCCTGGGAGTACTTC.

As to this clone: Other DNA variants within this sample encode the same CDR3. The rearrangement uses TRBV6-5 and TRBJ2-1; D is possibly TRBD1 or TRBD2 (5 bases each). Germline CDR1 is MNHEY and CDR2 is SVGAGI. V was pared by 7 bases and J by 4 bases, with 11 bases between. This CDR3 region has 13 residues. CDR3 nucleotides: TGTGCCAGCACAAGGGGACCTTACAATGAGCAGTTCTTC. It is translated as CASTRGPYNEQFF.

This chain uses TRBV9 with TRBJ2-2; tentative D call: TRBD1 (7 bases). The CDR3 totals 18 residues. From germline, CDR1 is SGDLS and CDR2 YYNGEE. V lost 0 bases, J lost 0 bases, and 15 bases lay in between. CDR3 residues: CASSVGPGGLANTGELFF. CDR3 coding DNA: TGTGCCAGCAGCGTAGGGCCAGGGGGGCTTGCGAACACCGGGGAGCTGTTTTTT.

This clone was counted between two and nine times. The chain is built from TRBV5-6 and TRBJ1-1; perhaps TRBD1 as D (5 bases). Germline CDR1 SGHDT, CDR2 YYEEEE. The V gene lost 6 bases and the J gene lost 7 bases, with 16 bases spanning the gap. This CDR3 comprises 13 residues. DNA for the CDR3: TGTGCCAGCACCTTCGATGGGAGGGGTGAAGCTTTCTTT. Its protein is CASTFDGRGEAFF.